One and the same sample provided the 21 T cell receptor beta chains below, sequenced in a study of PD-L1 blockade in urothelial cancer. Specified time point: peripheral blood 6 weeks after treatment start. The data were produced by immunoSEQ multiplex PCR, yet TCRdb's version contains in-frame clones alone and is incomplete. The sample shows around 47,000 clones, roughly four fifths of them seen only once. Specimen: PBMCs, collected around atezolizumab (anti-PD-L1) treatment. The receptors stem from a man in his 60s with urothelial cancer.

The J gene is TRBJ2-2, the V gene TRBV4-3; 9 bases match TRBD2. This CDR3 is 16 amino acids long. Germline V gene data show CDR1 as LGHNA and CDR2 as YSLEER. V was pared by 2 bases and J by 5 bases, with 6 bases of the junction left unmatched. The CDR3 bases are TGCGCCAGCAGCCAATTTAGCGGGAGTGTAACCGGGGAGCTGTTTTTT. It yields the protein CASSQFSGSVTGELFF.

CDR3 loop: CASSTRREAFF. CDR3 sequence (DNA): TGTGCCAGCAGTACAAGGAGGGAAGCTTTCTTT. The chain carries TRBV2 and TRBJ1-1; D remains unclear. This CDR3 spans 11 amino acids. Germline loops: CDR1 SNHLY, CDR2 FYNNEI. Trimming removed 5 bases at V and 8 bases at J, with 9 bases between.

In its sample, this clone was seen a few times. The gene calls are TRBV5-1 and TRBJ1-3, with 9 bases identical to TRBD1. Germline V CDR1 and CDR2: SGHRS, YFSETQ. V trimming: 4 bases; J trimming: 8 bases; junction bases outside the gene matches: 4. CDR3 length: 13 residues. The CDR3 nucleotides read TGCGCCAGCAGCCTCCGGACAGGGGACACCATATATTTT. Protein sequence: CASSLRTGDTIYF. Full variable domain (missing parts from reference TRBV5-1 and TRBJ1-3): KAGVTQTPRYLIKTRGQQVTLSCSPISGHRSVSWYQQTPGQGLQFLFEYFSETQRNKGNFPGRFSGRQFSNSRSEMNVSTLELGDSALYLCASSLRTGDTIYFGEGSWLTVV.

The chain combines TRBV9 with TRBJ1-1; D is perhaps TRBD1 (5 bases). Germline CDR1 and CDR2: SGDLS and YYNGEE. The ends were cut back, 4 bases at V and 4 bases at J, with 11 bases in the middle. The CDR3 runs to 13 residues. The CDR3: CASSSTGFTEAFF. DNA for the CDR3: TGTGCCAGCAGCTCTACAGGATTCACTGAAGCTTTCTTT.

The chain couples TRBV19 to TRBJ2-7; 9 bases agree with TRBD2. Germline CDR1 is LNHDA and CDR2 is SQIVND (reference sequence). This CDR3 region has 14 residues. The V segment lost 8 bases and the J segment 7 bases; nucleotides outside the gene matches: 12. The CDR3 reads CASPGTSCYGEQYF. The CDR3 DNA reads TGTGCCAGTCCCGGGACTAGCTGTTATGGAGAGCAGTACTTC.

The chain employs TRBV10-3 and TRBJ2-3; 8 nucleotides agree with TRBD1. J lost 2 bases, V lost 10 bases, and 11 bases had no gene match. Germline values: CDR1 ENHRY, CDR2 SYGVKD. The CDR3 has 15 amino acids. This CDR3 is CATTTTGALTDTQYF. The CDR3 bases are TGTGCCACCACAACGACAGGGGCTCTCACAGATACGCAGTATTTT.

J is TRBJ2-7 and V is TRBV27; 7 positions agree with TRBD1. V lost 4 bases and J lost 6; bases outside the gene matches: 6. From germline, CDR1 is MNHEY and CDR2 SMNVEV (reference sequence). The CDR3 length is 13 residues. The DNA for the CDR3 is TGTGCCAGCAGTTCCCCTAACAGGGGCGAGCAGTACTTC. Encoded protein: CASSSPNRGEQYF.

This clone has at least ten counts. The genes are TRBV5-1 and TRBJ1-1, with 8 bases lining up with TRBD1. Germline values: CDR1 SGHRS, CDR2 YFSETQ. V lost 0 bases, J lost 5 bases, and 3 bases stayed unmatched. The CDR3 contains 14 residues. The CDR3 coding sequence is TGCGCCAGCAGCTTGGAGACAGGGGAAACTGAAGCTTTCTTT. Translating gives CASSLETGETEAFF.

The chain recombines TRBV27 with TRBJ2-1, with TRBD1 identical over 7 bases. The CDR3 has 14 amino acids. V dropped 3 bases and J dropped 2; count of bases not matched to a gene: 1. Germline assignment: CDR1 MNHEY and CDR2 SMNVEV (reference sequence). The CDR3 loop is CASSFTGAYNEQFF. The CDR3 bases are TGTGCCAGCAGTTTTACAGGGGCCTACAATGAGCAGTTCTTC.

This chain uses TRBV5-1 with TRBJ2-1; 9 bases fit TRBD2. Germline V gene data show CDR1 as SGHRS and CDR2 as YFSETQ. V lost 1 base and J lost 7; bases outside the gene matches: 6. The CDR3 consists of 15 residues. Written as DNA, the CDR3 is TGCGCCAGCAGCTTGCTAGGACTAGCGTTTAATGAGCAGTTCTTC. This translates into CASSLLGLAFNEQFF.

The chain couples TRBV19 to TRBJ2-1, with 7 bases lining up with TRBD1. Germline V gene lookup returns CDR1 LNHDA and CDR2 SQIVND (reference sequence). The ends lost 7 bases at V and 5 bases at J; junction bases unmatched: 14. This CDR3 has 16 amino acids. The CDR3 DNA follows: TGTGCCAGTACTGATATAGGGGGACAGTCTAACAATGAGCAGTTCTTC. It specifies CASTDIGGQSNNEQFF.

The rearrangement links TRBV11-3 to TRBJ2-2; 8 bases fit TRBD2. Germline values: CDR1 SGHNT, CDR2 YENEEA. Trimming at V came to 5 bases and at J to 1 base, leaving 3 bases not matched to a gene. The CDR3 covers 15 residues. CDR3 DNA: TGTGCCAGCAGCATAAGCGGGGGGAACACCGGGGAGCTGTTTTTT. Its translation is CASSISGGNTGELFF.

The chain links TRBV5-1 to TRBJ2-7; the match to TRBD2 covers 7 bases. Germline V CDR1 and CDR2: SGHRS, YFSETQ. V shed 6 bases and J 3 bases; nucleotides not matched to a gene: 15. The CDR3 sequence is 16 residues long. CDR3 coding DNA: TGCGCCAGCACTCGCGGGGGTGGGTCGATCGGCTACGAGCAGTACTTC. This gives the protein CASTRGGGSIGYEQYF.

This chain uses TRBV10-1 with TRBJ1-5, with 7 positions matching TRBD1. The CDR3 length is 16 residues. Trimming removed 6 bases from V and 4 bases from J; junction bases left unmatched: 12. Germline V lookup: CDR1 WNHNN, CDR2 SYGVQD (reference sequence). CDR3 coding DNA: TGCGCCAGCAGCGAACCAGAACAGGGGAGGAATCAGCCCCAGCATTTT. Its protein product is CASSEPEQGRNQPQHF.

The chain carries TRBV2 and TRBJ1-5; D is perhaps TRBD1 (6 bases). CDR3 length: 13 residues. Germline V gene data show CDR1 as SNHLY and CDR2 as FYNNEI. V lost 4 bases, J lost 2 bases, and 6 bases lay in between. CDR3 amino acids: CASSGQGNQPQHF. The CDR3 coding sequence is TGTGCCAGCAGTGGACAGGGCAATCAGCCCCAGCATTTT.

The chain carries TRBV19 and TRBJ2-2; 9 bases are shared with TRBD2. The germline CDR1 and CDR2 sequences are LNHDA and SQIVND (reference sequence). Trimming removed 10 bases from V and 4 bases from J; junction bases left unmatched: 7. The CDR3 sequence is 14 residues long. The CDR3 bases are TGTGCCACCCAAGCGGGGGGCTCCACCGGGGAGCTGTTTTTT. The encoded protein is CATQAGGSTGELFF.

The CDR3 DNA sequence: TGCAGCGTTGGAGGAGAGAGGGGGTCTTACGAGCAGTACTTC. Translating gives CSVGGERGSYEQYF. The genes are TRBV29-1 and TRBJ2-7; possibly TRBD1 for D (6 bases). Germline V CDR1 and CDR2: SQVTM, ANQGSEA. Trimming took off 4 bases at V and 4 bases at J, with 17 bases between the two ends. This CDR3 contains 14 residues.

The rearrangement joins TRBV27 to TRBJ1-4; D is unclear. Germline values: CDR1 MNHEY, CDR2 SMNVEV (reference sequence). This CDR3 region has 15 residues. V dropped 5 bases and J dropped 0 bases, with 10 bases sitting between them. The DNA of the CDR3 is TGTGCCAGCAGTCCGCGGAGCTCAACTAATGAAAAACTGTTTTTT. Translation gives CASSPRSSTNEKLFF.

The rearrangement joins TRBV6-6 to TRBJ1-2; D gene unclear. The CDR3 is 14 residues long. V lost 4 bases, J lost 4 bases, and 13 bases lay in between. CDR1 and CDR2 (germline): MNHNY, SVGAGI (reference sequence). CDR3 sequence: CASSLESVGYGYTF. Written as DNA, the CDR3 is TGTGCCAGCAGTTTGGAGTCTGTAGGCTATGGCTACACCTTC.

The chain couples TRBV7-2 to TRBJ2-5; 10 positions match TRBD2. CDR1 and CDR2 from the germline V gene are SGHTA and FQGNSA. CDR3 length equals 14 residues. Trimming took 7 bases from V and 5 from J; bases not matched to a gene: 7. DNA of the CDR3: TGTGCCAGCACCCCCCGACTAGCGGGTGAGACCCAGTACTTC. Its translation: CASTPRLAGETQYF. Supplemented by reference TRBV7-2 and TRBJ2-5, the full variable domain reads GAGVSQSPSNKVTEKGKDVELRCDPISGHTALYWYRQSLGQGLEFLIYFQGNSAPDKSGLPSDRFSAERTGGSVSTLTIQRTQQEDSAVYLCASTPRLAGETQYFGPGTRLLVL.

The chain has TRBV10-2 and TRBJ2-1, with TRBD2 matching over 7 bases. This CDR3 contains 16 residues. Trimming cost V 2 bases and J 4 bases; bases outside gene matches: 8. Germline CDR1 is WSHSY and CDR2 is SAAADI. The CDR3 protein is CASSERGTIWYNEQFF. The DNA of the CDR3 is TGCGCCAGCAGTGAGCGGGGGACTATTTGGTACAATGAGCAGTTCTTC.